The sequence of this TCR beta chain was determined in a study of T cells after yellow fever vaccination. One entry per CDR3 protein results from TCRdb running MiXCR on the 5' RACE reads. The data contain 250,000 to 300,000 distinct CDR3 sequences, roughly 9% of them singletons. Germline V lookup: CDR1 SEHNR, CDR2 FQNEAQ (reference sequence). The CDR3 totals 15 residues. Losses at the gene ends were 5 bases for V and 0 bases for J; bases not matched to a gene: 4. In its sample, this clonotype was seen many times. The sequencing used CD4+ T cells sorted from PBMCs, collected 5 days after the yellow fever booster vaccination. The sequence came from a man between 18 and 35 years old who received the YFV17D yellow fever vaccine. The chain recombines TRBV7-9 with TRBJ2-4; 7 nucleotides line up with TRBD2. The CDR3 nucleotides are TGTGCCAGCAGCCCCGGGGGGATAGCCAAAAACATTCAGTACTTC. Translation: CASSPGGIAKNIQYF.